This paragraph covers one TCR beta chain sequence. Its target is not known. The source of the sample is a study of STAT5B mutations in CD4+ large granular lymphocyte leukemia. Turning to the study itself: Among healthy donors, a particular HLA allele went with more CDR3 'QG' motifs.

The CDR3 length is 13 residues. Per the germline V gene, CDR1 is SNHLY and CDR2 is FYNNEI. The V gene end was trimmed by 8 bases and the J gene end by 8 bases; junction bases not matched to a gene: 5. This was a survey-level run. Assay used: immunoSEQ multiplex PCR; TCRdb lists only in-frame clones, some missing. The sample carries approximately 28,000 clones, around 90% recorded once. Study conclusions and caveats: Without putative leukemic clones, patient CD4-sorted repertoires remained more clonal than healthy CD4+ repertoires. TRBV06-family usage was enriched in top patient clones (8/27) versus controls (2/35).

This sequence joins TRBV2 and TRBJ1-6; 8 positions match TRBD1. The TCR was taken from a human donor in good health. The source material was CD4+ T cells from blood buffy coats. CDR3 sequence reads: CASGGQEDSPLHF. CDR3 nucleotide sequence: TGTGCCAGCGGGGGACAGGAGGATTCACCCCTCCACTTT.